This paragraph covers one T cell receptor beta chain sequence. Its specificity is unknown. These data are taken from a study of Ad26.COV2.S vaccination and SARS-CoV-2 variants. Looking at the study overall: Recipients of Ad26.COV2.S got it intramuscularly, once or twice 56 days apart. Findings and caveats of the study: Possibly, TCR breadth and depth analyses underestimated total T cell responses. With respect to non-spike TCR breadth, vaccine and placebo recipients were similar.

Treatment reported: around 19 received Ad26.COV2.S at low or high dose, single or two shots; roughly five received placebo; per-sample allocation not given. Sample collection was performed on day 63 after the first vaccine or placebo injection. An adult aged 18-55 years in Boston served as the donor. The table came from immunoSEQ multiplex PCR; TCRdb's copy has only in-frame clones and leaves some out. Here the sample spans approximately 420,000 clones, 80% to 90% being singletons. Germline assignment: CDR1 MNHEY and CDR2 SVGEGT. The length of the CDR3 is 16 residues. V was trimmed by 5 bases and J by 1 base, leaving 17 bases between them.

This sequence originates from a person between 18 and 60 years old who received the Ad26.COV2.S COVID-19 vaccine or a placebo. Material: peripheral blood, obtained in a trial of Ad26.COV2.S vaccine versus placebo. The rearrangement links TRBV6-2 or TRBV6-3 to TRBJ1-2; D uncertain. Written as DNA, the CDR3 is TGTGCCAGCAGTGGGGTAGCCAGAGCGTTTAACTATGGCTACACCTTC. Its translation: CASSGVARAFNYGYTF.